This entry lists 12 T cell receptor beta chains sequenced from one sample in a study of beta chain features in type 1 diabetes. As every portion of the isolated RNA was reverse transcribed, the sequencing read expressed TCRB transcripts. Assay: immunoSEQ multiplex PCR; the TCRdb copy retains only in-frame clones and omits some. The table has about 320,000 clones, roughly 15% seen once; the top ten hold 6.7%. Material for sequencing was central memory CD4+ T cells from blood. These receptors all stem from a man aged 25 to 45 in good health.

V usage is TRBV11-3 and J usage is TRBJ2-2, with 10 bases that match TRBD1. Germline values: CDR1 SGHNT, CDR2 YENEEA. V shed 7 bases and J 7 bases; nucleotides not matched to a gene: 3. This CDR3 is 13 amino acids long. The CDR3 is CASTGQGYGELFF. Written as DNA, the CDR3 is TGTGCCAGCACGGGACAGGGGTACGGGGAGCTGTTTTTT.

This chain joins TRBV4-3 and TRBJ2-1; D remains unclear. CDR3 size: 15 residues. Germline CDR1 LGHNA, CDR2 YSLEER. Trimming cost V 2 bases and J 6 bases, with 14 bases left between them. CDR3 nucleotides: TGCGCCAGCAGCCAATCCCCCGGCCGGCCCAATGAGCAGTTCTTC. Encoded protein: CASSQSPGRPNEQFF.

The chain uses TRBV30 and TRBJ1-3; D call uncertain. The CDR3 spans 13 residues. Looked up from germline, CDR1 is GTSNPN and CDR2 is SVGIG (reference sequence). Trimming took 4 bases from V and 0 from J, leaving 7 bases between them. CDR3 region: CAWNQVSGNTIYF. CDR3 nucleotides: TGTGCCTGGAATCAGGTCTCTGGAAACACCATATATTTT. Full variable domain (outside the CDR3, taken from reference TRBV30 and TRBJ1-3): SQTIHQWPATLVQPVGSPLSLECTVEGTSNPNLYWYRQAAGRGLQLLFYSVGIGQISSEVPQNLSASRPQDRQFILSSKKLLLSDSGFYLCAWNQVSGNTIYFGEGSWLTVV.

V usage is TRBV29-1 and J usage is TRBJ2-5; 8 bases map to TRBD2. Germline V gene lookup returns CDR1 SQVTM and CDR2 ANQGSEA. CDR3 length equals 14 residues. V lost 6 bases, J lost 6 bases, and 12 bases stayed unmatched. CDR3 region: CSVGSGGAVKTQYF. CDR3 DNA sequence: TGCAGCGTCGGGTCGGGGGGGGCGGTCAAGACCCAGTACTTC.

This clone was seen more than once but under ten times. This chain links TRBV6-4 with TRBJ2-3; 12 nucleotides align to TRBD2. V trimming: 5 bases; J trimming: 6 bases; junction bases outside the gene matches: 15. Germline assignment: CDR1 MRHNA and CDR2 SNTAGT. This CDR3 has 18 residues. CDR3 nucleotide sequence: TGTGCCAGCAGTCTCGGGACTAGCGGGCCACGAGGATGGGATACGCAGTATTTT. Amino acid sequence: CASSLGTSGPRGWDTQYF.

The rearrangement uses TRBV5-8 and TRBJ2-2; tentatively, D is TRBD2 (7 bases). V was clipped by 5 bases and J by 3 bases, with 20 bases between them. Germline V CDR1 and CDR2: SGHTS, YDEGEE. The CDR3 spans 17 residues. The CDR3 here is CASSNTPRGGYTGELFF. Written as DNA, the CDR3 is TGTGCCAGCAGTAATACCCCCAGGGGAGGGTACACCGGGGAGCTGTTTTTT.

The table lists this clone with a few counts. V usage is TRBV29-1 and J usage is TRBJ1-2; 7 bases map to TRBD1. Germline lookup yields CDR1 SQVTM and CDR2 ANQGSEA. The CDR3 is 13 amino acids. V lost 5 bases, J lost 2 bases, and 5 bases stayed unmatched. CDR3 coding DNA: TGCAGCGTTTATACAGGGGAGAACTATGGCTACACCTTC. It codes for CSVYTGENYGYTF.

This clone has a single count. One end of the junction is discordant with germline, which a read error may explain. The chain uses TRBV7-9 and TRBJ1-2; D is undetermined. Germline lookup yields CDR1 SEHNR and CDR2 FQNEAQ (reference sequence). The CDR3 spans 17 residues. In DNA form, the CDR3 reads TGCGCCAGCAGCGACCGCCTCGAGGAGTTAGCTAACTATGGCTACACCTTC. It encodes CASSDRLEELANYGYTF.

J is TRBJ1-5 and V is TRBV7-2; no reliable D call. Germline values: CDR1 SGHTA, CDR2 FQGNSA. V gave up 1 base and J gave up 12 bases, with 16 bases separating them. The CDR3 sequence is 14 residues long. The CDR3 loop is CASSLDAVPAGQHF. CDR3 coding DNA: TGTGCCAGCAGCTTAGACGCAGTGCCTGCGGGCCAGCATTTT.

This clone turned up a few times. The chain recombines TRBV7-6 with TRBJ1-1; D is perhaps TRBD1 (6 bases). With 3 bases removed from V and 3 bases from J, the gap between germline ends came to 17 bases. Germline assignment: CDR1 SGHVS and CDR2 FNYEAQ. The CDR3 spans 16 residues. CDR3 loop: CASSLGITGRDTEAFF. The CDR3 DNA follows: TGTGCCAGCAGCTTGGGCATAACAGGGAGGGACACTGAAGCTTTCTTT.

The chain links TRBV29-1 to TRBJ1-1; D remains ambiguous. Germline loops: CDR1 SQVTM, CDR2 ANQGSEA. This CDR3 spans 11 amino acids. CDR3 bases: TGCAGTGCCGGGAAGAACACTGAAGCTTTCTTT. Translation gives CSAGKNTEAFF.

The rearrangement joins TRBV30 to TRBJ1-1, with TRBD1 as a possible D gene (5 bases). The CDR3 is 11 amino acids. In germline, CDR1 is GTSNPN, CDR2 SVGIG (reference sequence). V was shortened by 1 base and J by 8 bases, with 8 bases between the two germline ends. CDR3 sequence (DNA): TGTGCCTGGAGTGAAAGGACAGAAGCTTTCTTT. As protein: CAWSERTEAFF.